These T cell receptor beta chains were read from a single sample in a study of T cells in Graves' hyperthyroidism and ophthalmopathy. TCRdb fed the multiplex PCR reads into MiXCR, producing one record per CDR3 protein. This sample yields approximately 600,000 distinct CDR3 sequences, of which approximately 15% are seen a single time; 5.8% belongs to the top ten. Sample: blood. All receptors derive from a woman aged 30 to 39 with Graves' hyperthyroidism that later progressed to Graves' ophthalmopathy. Each CDR3 is given with its conserved first and last residue. A D gene is named only where the DNA matches it firmly. Size values are once, few and many counts, or a class for expanded clones, and some rows have none.

>few|TRBD1|TRBV20-1|TRBJ1-1
CSAREVTGGTEAFF
TGCAGTGCTAGAGAAGTTACAGGGGGCACTGAAGCTTTCTTT
>many|.|TRBV30|TRBJ2-7
CAWSLSLGMSYEQYF
TGTGCCTGGAGCCTCAGCCTGGGGATGTCCTACGAGCAGTACTTC
>few|.|TRBV7-7|TRBJ2-5
CASSSGRGAKETQYF
TGTGCTAGCAGCTCGGGCCGGGGGGCAAAAGAGACCCAGTACTTC
>.|.|TRBV9|TRBJ1-5
CASSVEGGSNQPQHF
TGTGCCAGCAGCGTAGAGGGAGGTAGCAATCAGCCCCAGCATTTT
>many|.|TRBV6-5|TRBJ1-2
CASSYLGQGLGYGYTF
TGTGCCAGCAGTTACCTCGGGCAGGGGCTAGGCTATGGCTACACCTTC
>many|.|TRBV19|TRBJ1-1
CASGILNTEAFF
TGTGCCAGTGGCATACTGAACACTGAAGCTTTCTTT
>few|.|TRBV3-1|TRBJ2-1
CASSQDSNSPNEQFF
TGTGCCAGCAGCCAAGACAGCAACTCCCCCAATGAGCAGTTCTTC
>many|.|TRBV28|TRBJ1-6
CASSLSAGGRSNSPLHF
TGTGCCAGCAGTTTATCCGCAGGCGGCAGGTCCAATTCACCCCTCCACTTT
>few|.|TRBV20-1|TRBJ2-1
CSGWQPYNEQFF
TGCAGTGGGTGGCAACCCTACAATGAGCAGTTCTTC
>many|TRBD1|TRBV19|TRBJ1-6
CASSTDRSISPLHF
TGTGCCAGTAGTACGGACAGGAGCATATCACCCCTCCACTTT
>many|TRBD1|TRBV18|TRBJ1-1
CASSGQGLGTEAFF
TGTGCCAGCTCAGGACAGGGCCTGGGGACTGAAGCTTTCTTT
>many|.|TRBV19|TRBJ1-1
CASRQNRYTEAFF
TGTGCCAGTAGACAAAATCGGTACACTGAAGCTTTCTTT
>.|.|TRBV5-5|TRBJ1-4
CASSGRTDLNEKLFF
TGTGCCAGCAGCGGACGGACAGATCTTAATGAAAAACTGTTTTTT
>many|.|TRBV11-3|TRBJ2-1
CASSLGEPSYNEQFF
TGTGCCAGCAGCTTAGGCGAACCCTCCTACAATGAGCAGTTCTTC
>many|.|TRBV30|TRBJ2-1
CAWALSTEQFF
TGTGCCTGGGCCCTTTCGACTGAGCAGTTCTTC
>many|.|TRBV11-2|TRBJ2-2
CASSDPGELFF
TGTGCCAGCAGCGACCCCGGGGAGCTGTTTTTT
>few|.|TRBV27|TRBJ2-7
CASSPNAGDEQYF
TGTGCCAGCAGTCCAAACGCAGGGGACGAGCAGTACTTC
>.|.|TRBV29-1|TRBJ2-1
CSGTRDYNEQFF
TGCAGCGGCACCCGGGACTACAATGAGCAGTTCTTC
>many|.|TRBV6-5|TRBJ1-1
CASSYPTIDGPNEAFF
TGTGCCAGCAGTTACCCAACGATAGACGGACCTAATGAAGCTTTCTTT
>few|TRBD1|TRBV6-1|TRBJ2-7
CASSRGGPRFDEQYF
TGTGCCAGCAGTAGAGGGGGCCCCCGGTTTGACGAGCAGTACTTC
>.|.|TRBV6-5|TRBJ2-7
CASSYRAGPTYEQYF
TGTGCCAGCAGTTACAGGGCGGGACCGACCTACGAGCAGTACTTC
>many|.|TRBV5-8|TRBJ2-3
CASVRDPPPDTQYF
TGTGCCAGCGTTAGAGACCCACCCCCAGATACGCAGTATTTT
>.|TRBD1|TRBV11-2|TRBJ2-5
CASSSTGGVGRKETQYF
TGTGCCAGCAGCTCTACAGGGGGCGTCGGCCGCAAAGAGACCCAGTACTTC
>.|.|TRBV4-2|TRBJ2-1
CASSQIGSDNEQFF
TGTGCCAGCAGCCAGATTGGGTCTGACAATGAGCAGTTCTTC
>many|.|TRBV20-1|TRBJ1-1
CSARLNTEAFF
TGCAGTGCTAGACTGAACACTGAAGCTTTCTTT
>many|TRBD1|TRBV18|TRBJ1-6
CASSPSGQGRGNSPLHF
TGTGCCAGCTCACCATCTGGACAGGGCCGAGGCAATTCACCCCTCCACTTT
>many|TRBD2|TRBV7-7|TRBJ2-1
CASSLELADPSSGYNEQFF
TGTGCTAGCAGTTTGGAGCTAGCGGACCCGTCATCGGGGTACAATGAGCAGTTCTTC
>few|.|TRBV5-6|TRBJ1-4
CASSFISSDEKLFF
TGTGCCAGCAGCTTTATCTCGAGTGATGAAAAACTGTTTTTT
>many|.|TRBV28|TRBJ2-7
CASTLLGTYEQYF
TGTGCCAGCACTCTACTCGGAACCTACGAGCAGTACTTC
>.|.|TRBV3-1|TRBJ2-1
CASSQAGRISYNEQFF
TGTGCCAGCAGCCAAGCGGGGAGAATTTCCTACAATGAGCAGTTCTTC
>.|.|TRBV4-3|TRBJ2-1
CASSLTSHNEQFF
TGCGCCAGCAGCCTGACTAGTCACAATGAGCAGTTCTTC
>many|TRBD1|TRBV3-1|TRBJ2-3
CASSRLTGIPDTQYF
TGTGCCAGCAGCCGCCTGACAGGGATCCCAGATACGCAGTATTTT
>few|.|TRBV10-3|TRBJ1-5
CAISKGGASEPQHF
TGTGCCATCTCTAAGGGGGGGGCCTCTGAACCCCAGCATTTT
>few|.|TRBV7-9|TRBJ1-4
CASSPDSSNEKLFF
TGTGCCAGCAGCCCGGACAGCTCTAATGAAAAACTGTTTTTT
>few|TRBD2|TRBV19|TRBJ2-1
CASSIASGSHNEQFF
TGTGCCAGTAGTATAGCTAGCGGGAGCCACAATGAGCAGTTCTTC
>.|.|TRBV7-9|TRBJ2-7
CASSPFRSYEQYF
TGTGCCAGCAGCCCCTTCCGGAGCTACGAGCAGTACTTC
>many|.|TRBV7-2|TRBJ2-7
CASGLTGTQAVYEQYF
TGTGCCAGCGGGTTAACCGGGACCCAGGCCGTCTACGAGCAGTACTTC
>few|.|TRBV11-2|TRBJ1-2
CASSLVPDVYGYTF
TGTGCCAGCAGCTTAGTCCCCGATGTTTATGGCTACACCTTC
>many|TRBD1|TRBV19|TRBJ2-7
CASSIMGDRGDHEQYF
TGTGCCAGTAGTATTATGGGGGACAGGGGAGACCACGAGCAGTACTTC
>many|.|TRBV12-3/TRBV12-4|TRBJ2-7
CASSHTTSRAYEQYF
TGTGCCAGCAGTCACACCACCTCACGGGCCTACGAGCAGTACTTC
>once|.|TRBV2|TRBJ2-7
CASIADRGNEQYF
TGTGCCAGCATCGCGGACCGAGGTAACGAGCAGTACTTC
>many|TRBD1|TRBV28|TRBJ1-5
CATTDRARQPQHF
TGTGCCACCACTGACAGGGCAAGGCAGCCCCAGCATTTT
>many|TRBD1|TRBV9|TRBJ2-7
CASSVRDSSYEQYF
TGTGCCAGTAGTGTCCGGGACAGCTCCTACGAGCAGTACTTC
>many|TRBD1|TRBV12-3/TRBV12-4|TRBJ1-5
CASSLGQEHNQPQHF
TGTGCCAGCAGCCTTGGACAGGAACACAATCAGCCCCAGCATTTT
>many|TRBD1|TRBV28|TRBJ1-2
CASTLSRQGDYGYTF
TGTGCCAGCACCCTCTCTAGACAGGGCGACTATGGCTACACCTTC
>.|.|TRBV7-9|TRBJ2-2
CASSPREVRELFF
TGTGCCAGCAGCCCAAGGGAGGTTCGGGAGCTGTTTTTT
>many|.|TRBV19|TRBJ1-1
CASSPKIVLNTEAFF
TGTGCCAGTAGTCCGAAGATCGTACTGAACACTGAAGCTTTCTTT
>.|.|TRBV11-3|TRBJ2-1
CASSAMYNEQFF
TGTGCCAGCAGCGCTATGTACAATGAGCAGTTCTTC
>many|.|TRBV20-1|TRBJ2-5
CSAIRQLQETQYF
TGCAGTGCAATTAGACAGCTCCAAGAGACCCAGTACTTC
>few|.|TRBV6-1|TRBJ1-3
CASGWGSGNTIYF
TGTGCCAGCGGCTGGGGCTCTGGAAACACCATATATTTT
>many|.|TRBV12-3/TRBV12-4|TRBJ2-5
CASRLLGAQETQYF
TGTGCCAGCAGGCTATTGGGGGCACAAGAGACCCAGTACTTC
>many|.|TRBV12-3/TRBV12-4|TRBJ2-2
CASSLHSGLLTGELFF
TGTGCCAGCAGTCTTCACTCAGGTCTACTCACCGGGGAGCTGTTTTTT
>many|TRBD1|TRBV20-1|TRBJ1-4
CSATGTGWATNEKLFF
TGCAGTGCTACCGGGACAGGGTGGGCAACTAATGAAAAACTGTTTTTT
>few|.|TRBV30|TRBJ2-1
CAWSVGGYYNEQFF
TGTGCCTGGAGTGTAGGGGGTTATTACAATGAGCAGTTCTTC
>few|TRBD2|TRBV5-4|TRBJ2-7
CASSSGTSYEQYF
TGTGCCAGCAGTTCTGGGACTAGCTACGAGCAGTACTTC